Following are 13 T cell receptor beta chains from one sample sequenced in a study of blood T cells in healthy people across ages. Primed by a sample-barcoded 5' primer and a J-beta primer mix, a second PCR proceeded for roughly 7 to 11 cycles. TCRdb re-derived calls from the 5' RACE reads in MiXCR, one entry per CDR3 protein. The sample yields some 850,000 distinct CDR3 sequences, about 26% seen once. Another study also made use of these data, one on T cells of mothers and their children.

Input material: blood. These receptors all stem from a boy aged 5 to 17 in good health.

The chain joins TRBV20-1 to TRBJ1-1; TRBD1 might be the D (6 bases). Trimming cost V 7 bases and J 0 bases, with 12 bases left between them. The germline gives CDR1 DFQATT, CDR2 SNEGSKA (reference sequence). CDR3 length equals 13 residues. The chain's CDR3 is CSDGTPMNTEAFF. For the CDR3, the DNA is TGCAGTGACGGGACACCGATGAACACTGAAGCTTTCTTT.

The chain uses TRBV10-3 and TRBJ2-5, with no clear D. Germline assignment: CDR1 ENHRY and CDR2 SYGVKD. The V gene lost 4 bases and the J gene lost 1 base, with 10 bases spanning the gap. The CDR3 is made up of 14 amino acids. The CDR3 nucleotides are TGTGCCATCAGTGCCCAGGAAAGCCAAGAGACCCAGTACTTC. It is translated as CAISAQESQETQYF.

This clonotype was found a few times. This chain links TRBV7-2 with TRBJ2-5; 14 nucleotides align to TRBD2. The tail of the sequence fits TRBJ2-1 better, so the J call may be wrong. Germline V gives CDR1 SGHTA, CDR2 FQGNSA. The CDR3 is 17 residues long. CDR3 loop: CASSFGTSGGGYNEQFF. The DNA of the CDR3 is TGTGCCAGCAGCTTCGGGACTAGCGGGGGAGGCTACAATGAGCAGTTCTTC.

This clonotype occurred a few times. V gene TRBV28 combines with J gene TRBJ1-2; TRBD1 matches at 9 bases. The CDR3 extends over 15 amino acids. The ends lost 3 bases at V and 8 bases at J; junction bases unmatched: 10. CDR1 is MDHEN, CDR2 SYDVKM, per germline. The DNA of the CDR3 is TGTGCCAGCAGTTTCCGTGGGACAGGGTATAACGGCTACACCTTC. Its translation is CASSFRGTGYNGYTF.

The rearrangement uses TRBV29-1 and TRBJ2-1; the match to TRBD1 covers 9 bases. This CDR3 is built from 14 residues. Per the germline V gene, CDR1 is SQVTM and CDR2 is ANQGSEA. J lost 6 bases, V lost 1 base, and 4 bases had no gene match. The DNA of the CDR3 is TGCAGCGTTGAAGGCTGGACAGGGGCCAATGAGCAGTTCTTC. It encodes CSVEGWTGANEQFF.

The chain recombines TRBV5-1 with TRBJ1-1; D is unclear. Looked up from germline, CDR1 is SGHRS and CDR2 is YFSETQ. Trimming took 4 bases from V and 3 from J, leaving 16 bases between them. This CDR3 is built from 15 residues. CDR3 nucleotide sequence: TGCGCCAGCAGCCTGCTTCCAGGCTCGGACACTGAAGCTTTCTTT. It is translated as CASSLLPGSDTEAFF. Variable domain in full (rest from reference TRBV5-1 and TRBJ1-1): KAGVTQTPRYLIKTRGQQVTLSCSPISGHRSVSWYQQTPGQGLQFLFEYFSETQRNKGNFPGRFSGRQFSNSRSEMNVSTLELGDSALYLCASSLLPGSDTEAFFGQGTRLTVV.

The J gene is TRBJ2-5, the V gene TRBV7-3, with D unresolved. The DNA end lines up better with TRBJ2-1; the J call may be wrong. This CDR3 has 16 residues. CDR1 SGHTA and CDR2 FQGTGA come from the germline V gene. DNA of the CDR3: TGTGCCAGCAGCTTAACAGGATCGCGCGGTTACAATGAGCAGTTCTTC. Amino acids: CASSLTGSRGYNEQFF.

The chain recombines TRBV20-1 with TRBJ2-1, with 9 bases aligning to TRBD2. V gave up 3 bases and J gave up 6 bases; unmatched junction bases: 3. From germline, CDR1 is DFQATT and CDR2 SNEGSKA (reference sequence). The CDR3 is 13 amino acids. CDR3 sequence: CSASRREGNEQFF. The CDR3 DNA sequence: TGCAGTGCTAGTAGGCGGGAGGGCAATGAGCAGTTCTTC.

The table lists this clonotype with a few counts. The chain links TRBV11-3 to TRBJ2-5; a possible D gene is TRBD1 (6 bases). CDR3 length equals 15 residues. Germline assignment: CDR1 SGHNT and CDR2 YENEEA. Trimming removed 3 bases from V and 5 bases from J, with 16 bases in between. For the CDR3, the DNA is TGTGCCAGCAGCTTGGACAGTGCCAACATGGAGACCCAGTACTTC. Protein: CASSLDSANMETQYF.

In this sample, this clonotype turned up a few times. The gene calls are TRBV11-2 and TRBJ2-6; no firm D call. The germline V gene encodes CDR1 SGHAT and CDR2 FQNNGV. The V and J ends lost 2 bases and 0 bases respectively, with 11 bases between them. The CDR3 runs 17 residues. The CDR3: CASSLQIGISGANVLTF. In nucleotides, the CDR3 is TGTGCCAGCAGCTTACAGATAGGCATCTCTGGGGCCAACGTCCTGACTTTC.

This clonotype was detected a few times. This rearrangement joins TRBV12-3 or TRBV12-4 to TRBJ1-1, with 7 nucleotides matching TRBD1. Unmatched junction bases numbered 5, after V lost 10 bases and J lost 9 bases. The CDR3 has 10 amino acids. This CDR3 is CATKGAQAFF. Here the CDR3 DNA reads TGTGCCACCAAGGGGGCTCAAGCTTTCTTT.

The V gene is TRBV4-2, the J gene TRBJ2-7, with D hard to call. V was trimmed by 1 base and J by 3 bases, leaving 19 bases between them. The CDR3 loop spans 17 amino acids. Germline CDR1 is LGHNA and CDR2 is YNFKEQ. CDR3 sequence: CASSQAWNSRNLYEQYF. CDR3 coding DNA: TGTGCCAGCAGCCAAGCTTGGAATTCTCGTAATCTCTACGAGCAGTACTTC.

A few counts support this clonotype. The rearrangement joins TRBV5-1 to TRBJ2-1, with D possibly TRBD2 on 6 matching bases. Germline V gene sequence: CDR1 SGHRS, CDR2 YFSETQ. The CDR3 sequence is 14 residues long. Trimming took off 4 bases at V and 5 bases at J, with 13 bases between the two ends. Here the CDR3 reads CASSRRGENNEQFF. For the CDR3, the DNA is TGCGCCAGCAGCAGACGCGGGGAGAACAATGAGCAGTTCTTC.